These 3 T cell receptor beta chains originate from one sample sequenced in a study of T cell changes during pregnancy in multiple sclerosis. Method: immunoSEQ multiplex PCR; TCRdb's copy keeps in-frame clones and lacks some. This sample has about 40,000 clones, with roughly 87% found just once. The source material was CD4+ T cells from peripheral blood mononuclear cells, sampled in the first trimester of pregnancy. The receptor source for this set is a female donor with multiple sclerosis, enrolled in a pregnancy study.

The rearrangement joins TRBV19 to TRBJ2-7; 12 positions match TRBD2. V lost 5 bases and J lost 1; bases outside the gene matches: 6. CDR3 length: 16 amino acids. Germline V gives CDR1 LNHDA, CDR2 SQIVND (reference sequence). The DNA of the CDR3 is TGTGCCAGTAGTGGAGGACTAGCGGGAAGGTCCTACGAGCAGTACTTC. Protein sequence: CASSGGLAGRSYEQYF.

This chain joins TRBV6-5 and TRBJ2-7, with a weak D call TRBD2 (6 bases). Germline V CDR1 and CDR2: MNHEY, SVGAGI. The length of the CDR3 is 14 residues. Trimming took off 2 bases at V and 1 base at J, with 9 bases between the two ends. CDR3 loop: CASSYGGKSYEQYF. CDR3 DNA: TGTGCCAGCAGTTACGGGGGGAAATCCTACGAGCAGTACTTC.

V and J are TRBV9 and TRBJ2-2; 10 bases align to TRBD1. With V trimmed by 4 bases and J by 3 bases, 6 bases remained unmatched. This CDR3 is 16 amino acids long. Germline loops: CDR1 SGDLS, CDR2 YYNGEE. CDR3 nucleotides: TGTGCCAGCAGCTTCGGGACAGGGGTTGACACCGGGGAGCTGTTTTTT. Amino acid sequence: CASSFGTGVDTGELFF.